The source of this T cell receptor beta chain is a study of T cell changes during pregnancy in multiple sclerosis. Only in-frame clones appear in the TCRdb table, and some are missing; sequencing was by immunoSEQ multiplex PCR. Of 70,000 or so clones in the sample, around 92% were seen once. This CDR3 region has 14 residues. V lost 0 bases and J 3 bases, leaving 6 bases between the germline ends. The V gene's germline CDR1 is LNHNV and CDR2 YYDKDF (reference sequence). This TCR was sampled from a female donor in good health, enrolled as a control in a pregnancy study. V gene TRBV15 combines with J gene TRBJ1-3; D unclear. The input for sequencing was peripheral blood, taken in the third trimester of pregnancy. CDR3 sequence: CATSRDAGGNTIYF. For the CDR3, the DNA is TGTGCCACCAGCAGAGATGCGGGTGGAAACACCATATATTTT. The complete variable domain, with remaining parts taken from reference TRBV15 and TRBJ1-3, reads DAMVIQNPRYQVTQFGKPVTLSCSQTLNHNVMYWYQQKSSQAPKLLFHYYDKDFNNEADTPDNFQSRRPNTSFCFLDIRSPGLGDTAMYLCATSRDAGGNTIYFGEGSWLTVV.